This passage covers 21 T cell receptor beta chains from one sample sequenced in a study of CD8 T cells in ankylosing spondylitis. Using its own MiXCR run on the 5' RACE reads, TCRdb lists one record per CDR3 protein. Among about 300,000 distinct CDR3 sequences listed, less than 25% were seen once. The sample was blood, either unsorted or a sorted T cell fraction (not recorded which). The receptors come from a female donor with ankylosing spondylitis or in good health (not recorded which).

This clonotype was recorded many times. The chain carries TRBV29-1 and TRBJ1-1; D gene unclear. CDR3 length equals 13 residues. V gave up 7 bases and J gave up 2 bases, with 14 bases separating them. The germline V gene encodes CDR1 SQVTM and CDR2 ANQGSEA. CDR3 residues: CSGDRTGNTEAFF. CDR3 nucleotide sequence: TGCAGCGGGGATAGGACGGGCAACACTGAAGCTTTCTTT.

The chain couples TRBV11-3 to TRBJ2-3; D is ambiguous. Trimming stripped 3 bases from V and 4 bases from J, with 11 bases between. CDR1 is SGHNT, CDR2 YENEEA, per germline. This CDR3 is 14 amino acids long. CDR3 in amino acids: CASSFGAQPDTQYF. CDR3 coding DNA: TGTGCCAGCAGCTTTGGAGCGCAACCAGATACGCAGTATTTT.

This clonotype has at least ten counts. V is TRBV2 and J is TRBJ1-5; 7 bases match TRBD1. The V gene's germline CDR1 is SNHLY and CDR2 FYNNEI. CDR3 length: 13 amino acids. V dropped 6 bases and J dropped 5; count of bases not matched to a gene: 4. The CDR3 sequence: CASRWTGDQPQHF. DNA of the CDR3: TGTGCCAGCAGATGGACAGGCGATCAGCCCCAGCATTTT.

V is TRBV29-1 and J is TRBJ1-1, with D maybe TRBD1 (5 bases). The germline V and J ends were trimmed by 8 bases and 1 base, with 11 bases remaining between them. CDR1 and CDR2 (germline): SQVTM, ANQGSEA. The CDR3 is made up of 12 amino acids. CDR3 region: CSSAQGNTEAFF. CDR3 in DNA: TGCAGCTCAGCCCAGGGGAACACTGAAGCTTTCTTT. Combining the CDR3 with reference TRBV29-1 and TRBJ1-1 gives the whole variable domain SAVISQKPSRDICQRGTSLTIQCQVDSQVTMMFWYRQQPGQSLTLIATANQGSEATYESGFVIDKFPISRPNLTFSTLTVSNMSPEDSSIYLCSSAQGNTEAFFGQGTRLTVV.

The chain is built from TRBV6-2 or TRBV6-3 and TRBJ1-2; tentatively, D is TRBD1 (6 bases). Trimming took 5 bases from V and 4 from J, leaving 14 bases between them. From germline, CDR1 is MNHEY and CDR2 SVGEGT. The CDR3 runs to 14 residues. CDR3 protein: CASSTQGTVYGYTF. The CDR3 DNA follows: TGTGCCAGCAGTACGCAGGGGACGGTCTATGGCTACACCTTC.

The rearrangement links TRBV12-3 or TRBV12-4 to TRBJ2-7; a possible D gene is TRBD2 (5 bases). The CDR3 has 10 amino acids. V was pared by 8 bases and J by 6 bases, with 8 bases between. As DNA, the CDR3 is TGTGCCAGCGCGGGTGGCGAGCAGTACTTC. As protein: CASAGGEQYF.

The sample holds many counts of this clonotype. CDR3 region: CASSLIGSFTDTQYF. The CDR3 DNA is TGTGCCAGCAGTTTGATCGGCTCCTTCACAGATACGCAGTATTTT. The chain carries TRBV12-3 or TRBV12-4 and TRBJ2-3; D not certain. Trimming took 3 bases from V and 2 from J, leaving 12 bases between them. The CDR3 is 15 residues long.

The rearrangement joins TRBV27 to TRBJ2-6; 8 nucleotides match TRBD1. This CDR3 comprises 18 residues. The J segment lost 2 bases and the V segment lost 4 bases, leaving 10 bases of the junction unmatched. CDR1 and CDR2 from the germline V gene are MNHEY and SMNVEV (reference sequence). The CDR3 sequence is CASSSRDRGRTGANVLTF. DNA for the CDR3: TGTGCCAGCAGTTCAAGAGACAGGGGCAGAACTGGGGCCAACGTCCTGACTTTC. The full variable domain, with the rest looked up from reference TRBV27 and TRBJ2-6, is EAQVTQNPRYLITVTGKKLTVTCSQNMNHEYMSWYRQDPGLGLRQIYYSMNVEVTDKGDVPEGYKVSRKEKRNFPLILESPSPNQTSLYFCASSSRDRGRTGANVLTFGAGSRLTVL.

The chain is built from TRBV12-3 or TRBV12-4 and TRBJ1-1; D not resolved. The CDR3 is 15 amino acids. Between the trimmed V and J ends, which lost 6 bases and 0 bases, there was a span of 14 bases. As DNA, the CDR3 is TGTGCCAGCAGCCGAAGGCAGGCGGTGAACACTGAAGCTTTCTTT. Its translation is CASSRRQAVNTEAFF.

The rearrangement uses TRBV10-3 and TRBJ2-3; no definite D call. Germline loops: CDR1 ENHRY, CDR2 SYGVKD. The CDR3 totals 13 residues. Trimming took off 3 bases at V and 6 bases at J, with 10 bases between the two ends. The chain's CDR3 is CAISDPLADTQYF. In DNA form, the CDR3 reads TGTGCCATCAGTGATCCCCTCGCCGATACGCAGTATTTT.

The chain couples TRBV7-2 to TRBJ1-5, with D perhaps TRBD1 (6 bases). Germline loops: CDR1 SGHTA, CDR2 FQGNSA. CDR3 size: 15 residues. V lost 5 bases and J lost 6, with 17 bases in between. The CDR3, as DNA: TGTGCCAGCAGCCTAACAGGGTTTGAGGGTCAGCCCCAGCATTTT. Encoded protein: CASSLTGFEGQPQHF.

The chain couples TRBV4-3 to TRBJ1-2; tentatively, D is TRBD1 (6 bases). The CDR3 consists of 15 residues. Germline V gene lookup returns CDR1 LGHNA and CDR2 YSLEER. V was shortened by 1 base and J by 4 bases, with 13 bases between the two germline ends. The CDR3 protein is CASSQGGLGFYGYTF. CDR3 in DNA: TGCGCCAGCAGCCAAGGGGGGCTCGGCTTCTATGGCTACACCTTC.

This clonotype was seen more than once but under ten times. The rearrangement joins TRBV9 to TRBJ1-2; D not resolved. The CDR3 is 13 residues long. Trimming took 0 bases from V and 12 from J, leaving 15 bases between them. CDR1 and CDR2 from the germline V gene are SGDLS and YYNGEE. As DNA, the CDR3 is TGTGCCAGCAGCGTAGCTCCAGAAAGAGATCACACCTTC. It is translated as CASSVAPERDHTF.

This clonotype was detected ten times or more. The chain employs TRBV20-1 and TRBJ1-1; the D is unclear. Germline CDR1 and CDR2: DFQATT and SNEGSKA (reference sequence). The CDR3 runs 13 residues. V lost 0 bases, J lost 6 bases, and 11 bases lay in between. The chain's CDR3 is CSAREGRGAEAFF. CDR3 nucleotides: TGCAGTGCTAGAGAGGGCAGAGGAGCTGAAGCTTTCTTT.

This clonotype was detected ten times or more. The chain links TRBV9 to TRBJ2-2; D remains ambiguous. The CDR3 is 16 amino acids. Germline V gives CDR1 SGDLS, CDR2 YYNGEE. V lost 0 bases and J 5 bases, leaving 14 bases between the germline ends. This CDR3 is CASSVEADLGTGELFF. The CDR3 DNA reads TGTGCCAGCAGCGTAGAGGCGGACCTCGGGACCGGGGAGCTGTTTTTT.

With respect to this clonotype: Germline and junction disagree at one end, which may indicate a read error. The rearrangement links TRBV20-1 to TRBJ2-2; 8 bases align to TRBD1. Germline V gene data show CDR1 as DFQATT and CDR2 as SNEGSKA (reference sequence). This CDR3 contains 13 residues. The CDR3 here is CSSGGLNTGEMFF. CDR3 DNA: TGCAGTTCAGGGGGCCTAAACACCGGGGAGATGTTTTTT.

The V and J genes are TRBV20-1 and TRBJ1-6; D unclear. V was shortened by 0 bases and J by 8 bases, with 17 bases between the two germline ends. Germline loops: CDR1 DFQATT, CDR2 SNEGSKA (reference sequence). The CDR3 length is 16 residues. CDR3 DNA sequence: TGCAGTGCTAGAGATCCCACAGCCAAAGTTGATTCACCCCTCCACTTT. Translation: CSARDPTAKVDSPLHF.

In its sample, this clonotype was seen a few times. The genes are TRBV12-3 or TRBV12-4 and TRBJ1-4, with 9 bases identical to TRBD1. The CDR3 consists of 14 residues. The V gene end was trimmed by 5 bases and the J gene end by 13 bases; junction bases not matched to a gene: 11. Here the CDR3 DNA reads TGTGCCAGCAGTACCGCCGGGACAGGGTTCCGACTGTTTTTT. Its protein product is CASSTAGTGFRLFF.

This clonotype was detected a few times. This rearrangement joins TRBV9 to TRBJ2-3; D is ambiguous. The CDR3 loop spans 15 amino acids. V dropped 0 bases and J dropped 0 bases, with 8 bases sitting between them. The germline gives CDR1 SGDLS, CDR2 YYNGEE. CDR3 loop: CASSVDYGSTDTQYF. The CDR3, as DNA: TGTGCCAGCAGCGTAGATTACGGGAGCACAGATACGCAGTATTTT.

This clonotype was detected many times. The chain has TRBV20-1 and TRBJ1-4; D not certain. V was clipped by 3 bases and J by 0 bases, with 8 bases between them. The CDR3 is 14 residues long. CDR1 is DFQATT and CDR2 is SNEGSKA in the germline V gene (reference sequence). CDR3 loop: CSASGPATNEKLFF. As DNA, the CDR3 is TGCAGTGCTAGCGGTCCAGCAACTAATGAAAAACTGTTTTTT.

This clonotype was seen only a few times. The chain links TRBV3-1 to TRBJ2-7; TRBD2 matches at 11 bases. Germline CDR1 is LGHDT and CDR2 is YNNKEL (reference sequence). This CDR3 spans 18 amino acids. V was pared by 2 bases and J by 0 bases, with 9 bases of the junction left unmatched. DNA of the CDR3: TGTGCCAGCAGCCAAAAGGGACTAGCGGAGCCTAGCTCCTACGAGCAGTACTTC. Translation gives CASSQKGLAEPSSYEQYF.